Below, 30 T cell receptor beta chains from the same sample are listed, as sequenced in a study of T-cell reconstitution after alpha-beta-depleted transplantation in children. TCRbeta library preparation incorporated unique molecular identifiers. TCRdb processed the PCR reads anew with MiXCR; each CDR3 protein has one entry. The table records fewer than 350,000 distinct CDR3 sequences, approximately 10% of them present only once. The source was peripheral blood, collected 180 days after TCRalphabeta/CD19-depleted stem cell transplant. Receptors were obtained from a male patient aged 2-9 years who had a stem cell transplant for chronic granulomatous disease, so the T cells may come from the graft donor.

This clonotype appeared many times. The chain is built from TRBV15 and TRBJ1-5; perhaps TRBD1 as D (6 bases). The germline gives CDR1 LNHNV, CDR2 YYDKDF (reference sequence). Between the trimmed V and J ends, which lost 0 bases and 5 bases, there was a span of 8 bases. The length of the CDR3 is 14 residues. The CDR3 DNA sequence: TGTGCCACCAGCAGAGAGGGGGCATATCAGCCCCAGCATTTT. Encoded protein: CATSREGAYQPQHF. Full variable domain (missing parts from reference TRBV15 and TRBJ1-5): DAMVIQNPRYQVTQFGKPVTLSCSQTLNHNVMYWYQQKSSQAPKLLFHYYDKDFNNEADTPDNFQSRRPNTSFCFLDIRSPGLGDTAMYLCATSREGAYQPQHFGDGTRLSIL.

This clonotype was recorded at least ten times. The rearrangement links TRBV6-5 to TRBJ2-4; D not resolved. The ends were cut back, 4 bases at V and 1 base at J, with 17 bases in the middle. Germline V gives CDR1 MNHEY, CDR2 SVGAGI. The CDR3 contains 17 residues. The CDR3 region has the DNA TGTGCCAGCAGTTTCCTCGACCCGTTCAGGGCCAAAAACATTCAGTACTTC. Protein sequence: CASSFLDPFRAKNIQYF.

This clonotype came up many times. The genes are TRBV20-1 and TRBJ2-2, with 8 bases matching TRBD2. The CDR3 runs to 17 residues. Germline-derived CDR1 and CDR2 are DFQATT and SNEGSKA (reference sequence). The V segment lost 3 bases and the J segment 4 bases; nucleotides outside the gene matches: 13. This chain's CDR3 is CSASLRGGLAGTGELFF. CDR3 sequence (DNA): TGCAGTGCTAGTCTCAGGGGAGGACTAGCCGGCACCGGGGAGCTGTTTTTT.

This clonotype was seen only a few times. V usage is TRBV12-3 or TRBV12-4 and J usage is TRBJ1-3, with D tentatively TRBD1 (6 bases). V was shortened by 2 bases and J by 1 base, with 15 bases between the two germline ends. The CDR3 extends over 17 amino acids. DNA for the CDR3: TGTGCCAGCAGTTTATCAGGGGAGGGGTTTTCTGGAAACACCATATATTTT. The encoded protein is CASSLSGEGFSGNTIYF.

Ten or more counts support this clonotype. The chain recombines TRBV5-1 with TRBJ2-5, with D hard to call. V lost 0 bases and J lost 3, with 12 bases in between. The CDR3 has 15 amino acids. The germline V gene has CDR1 SGHRS and CDR2 YFSETQ. CDR3 protein: CASSLGGYREETQYF. CDR3 nucleotide sequence: TGCGCCAGCAGCTTGGGCGGCTATAGGGAAGAGACCCAGTACTTC.

This clonotype was detected many times. The V call is TRBV28, the J call TRBJ2-1; maybe TRBD1 (6 bases). CDR3 size: 14 residues. V lost 5 bases and J 5 bases, leaving 13 bases between the germline ends. Germline CDR1 and CDR2: MDHEN and SYDVKM. CDR3 region: CASSAPTGNNEQFF. The CDR3 coding sequence is TGTGCCAGCAGTGCCCCAACAGGGAACAATGAGCAGTTCTTC. The full variable domain, in which reference TRBV28 and TRBJ2-1 provide the parts outside the CDR3, is DVKVTQSSRYLVKRTGEKVFLECVQDMDHENMFWYRQDPGLGLRLIYFSYDVKMKEKGDIPEGYSVSREKKERFSLILESASTNQTSMYLCASSAPTGNNEQFFGPGTRLTVL.

This clonotype was seen a single time. Given a much more abundant clone one base away, this may be a read error. V usage is TRBV28 and J usage is TRBJ1-1; D is undetermined. Per germline, CDR1 MDHEN and CDR2 SYDVKM. Trimming pared 2 bases from V and 5 bases from J, leaving 15 bases between. This CDR3 has 15 residues. The CDR3: CASSLGSARVTEAFF. The CDR3 region has the DNA TGTGCCAGCAGTTTAGGCTCAGCGAGGGTTACTGAAGCTTTCTTT.

The rearrangement links TRBV20-1 to TRBJ2-3; 12 nucleotides agree with TRBD2. The CDR3 runs 16 residues. Germline V gives CDR1 DFQATT, CDR2 SNEGSKA (reference sequence). Germline trimming cut 2 bases from V and 6 bases from J; bases unmatched to any gene: 9. The CDR3 sequence: CSARRGTSGLFDTQYF. The CDR3 DNA is TGCAGTGCTAGAAGGGGGACTAGCGGGCTCTTCGATACGCAGTATTTT.

This clonotype was counted ten times or more. The CDR3 loop is CAISEVDSYNGEQFF. CDR3 sequence (DNA): TGTGCCATCAGTGAAGTGGACTCTTACAACGGTGAGCAGTTCTTC. The chain combines TRBV10-3 with TRBJ2-1, with TRBD2 as a possible D gene (5 bases). CDR3 size: 15 residues. The V and J ends lost 3 bases and 9 bases respectively, with 18 bases between them. Germline CDR1 reads ENHRY; CDR2 reads SYGVKD.

This clonotype was detected ten times or more. The chain employs TRBV5-1 and TRBJ1-3; D is possibly TRBD1 (6 bases). The CDR3 has 14 amino acids. Deletions cut 7 bases from V and 0 bases from J, with 11 bases between. Per germline, CDR1 SGHRS and CDR2 YFSETQ. CDR3 nucleotide sequence: TGCGCCAGCTGGGACATTCGCTCTGGAAACACCATATATTTT. It translates to CASWDIRSGNTIYF. Combining the CDR3 with reference TRBV5-1 and TRBJ1-3 gives the whole variable domain KAGVTQTPRYLIKTRGQQVTLSCSPISGHRSVSWYQQTPGQGLQFLFEYFSETQRNKGNFPGRFSGRQFSNSRSEMNVSTLELGDSALYLCASWDIRSGNTIYFGEGSWLTVV.

At least ten counts were recorded for this clonotype. The chain carries TRBV6-2 or TRBV6-3 and TRBJ2-5, with 8 bases identical to TRBD2. Germline V gene data show CDR1 as MNHEY and CDR2 as SVGEGT. The length of the CDR3 is 15 residues. Germline trimming cut 5 bases from V and 5 bases from J; bases unmatched to any gene: 10. CDR3 amino acids: CASSQPGLGVETQYF. As DNA, the CDR3 is TGTGCCAGCAGTCAACCGGGACTAGGTGTGGAGACCCAGTACTTC.

This clonotype was observed many times. V is TRBV20-1 and J is TRBJ2-1, with no clear D. There are 13 residues in the CDR3. V lost 3 bases, J lost 3 bases, and 9 bases lay in between. The germline V gene encodes CDR1 DFQATT and CDR2 SNEGSKA (reference sequence). CDR3 region: CSASGPVYNEQFF. The CDR3 DNA reads as TGCAGTGCTAGCGGCCCTGTCTACAATGAGCAGTTCTTC.

This clonotype has at least ten counts. This chain uses TRBV20-1 with TRBJ1-4, with no clear D. This CDR3 has 12 residues. V dropped 0 bases and J dropped 8 bases, with 7 bases sitting between them. The germline gives CDR1 DFQATT, CDR2 SNEGSKA (reference sequence). In DNA form, the CDR3 reads TGCAGTGCTAGAGATCAGGTCGAAAAACTGTTTTTT. This translates into CSARDQVEKLFF.

The sample holds a few counts of this clonotype. The chain recombines TRBV12-3 or TRBV12-4 with TRBJ2-1; 16 nucleotides align to TRBD2. The CDR3 loop spans 16 amino acids. V lost 4 bases and J lost 8; bases outside the gene matches: 5. The CDR3 region is CASSSGLAGGAHEQFF. The CDR3 DNA follows: TGTGCCAGCAGTTCGGGACTAGCGGGAGGGGCCCATGAGCAGTTCTTC.

This clonotype was found many times. The chain is built from TRBV20-1 and TRBJ2-1; 11 bases are a match to TRBD2. Germline loops: CDR1 DFQATT, CDR2 SNEGSKA (reference sequence). The CDR3 covers 16 residues. J lost 4 bases, V lost 6 bases, and 11 bases had no gene match. CDR3 coding DNA: TGCAGTGCCAGCTCTAGCGGGGGGCTCGGATACAATGAGCAGTTCTTC. It specifies CSASSSGGLGYNEQFF.

To note about this clonotype: A junction end diverges from the germline sequence, so it may reflect a read error. V is TRBV3-1 and J is TRBJ1-3; 7 bases are shared with TRBD1. In germline, CDR1 is LGHDT, CDR2 YNNKEL (reference sequence). CDR3 length equals 15 residues. In nucleotides, the CDR3 is TGTGCCAGCTGCCAACCTGGGACAGCTGGAAACACCATATATTTT. This encodes CASCQPGTAGNTIYF.

Ten or more counts support this clonotype. The CDR3 is CSVENRGKGDTQYF. The CDR3 DNA reads TGCAGCGTTGAAAACAGGGGTAAAGGAGATACGCAGTATTTT. The chain combines TRBV29-1 with TRBJ2-3; 7 nucleotides line up with TRBD1. Per germline, CDR1 SQVTM and CDR2 ANQGSEA. The CDR3 totals 14 residues. J was trimmed by 5 bases and V by 2 bases; bases with no gene match: 7.

In this sample, this clonotype turned up a few times. V is TRBV10-3 and J is TRBJ2-7, with 7 bases aligning to TRBD2. The CDR3 runs to 14 residues. With 5 bases clipped from V and 2 bases from J, the junction kept 6 bases outside the gene matches. CDR1 is ENHRY, CDR2 SYGVKD, per germline. CDR3 amino acids: CAISPGLPPYEQYF. CDR3 DNA: TGTGCCATCAGTCCGGGACTACCACCCTACGAGCAGTACTTC.

The table lists this clonotype with many counts. The chain combines TRBV7-8 with TRBJ2-3; D could derive from TRBD1 or TRBD2 (5 bases each). Deletions cut 2 bases from V and 3 bases from J, with 15 bases between. The V gene's germline CDR1 is SGHVS and CDR2 FQNEAQ. CDR3 length: 16 residues. In nucleotides, the CDR3 is TGTGCCAGCAGCTTACTCTTGGGATGGGGGACAGATACGCAGTATTTT. It specifies CASSLLLGWGTDTQYF.

This clonotype showed up just once. A read error may explain this, as a much larger clone is one base away. The V call is TRBV12-3 or TRBV12-4, the J call TRBJ2-2, with D uncertain. The CDR3 spans 11 residues. Trimming took off 6 bases at V and 12 bases at J, with 11 bases between the two ends. Written as DNA, the CDR3 is TGTGCCAGCAGAACAGTGCGGCAGCTGTTTTTT. Its translation is CASRTVRQLFF.

This clonotype was detected ten times or more. The J gene is TRBJ2-1, the V gene TRBV10-3; no clear D gene. V dropped 4 bases and J dropped 6 bases, with 19 bases sitting between them. This CDR3 has 16 amino acids. In germline, CDR1 is ENHRY, CDR2 SYGVKD. CDR3 DNA: TGTGCCATCAGTGGGGATCAGGTAGTTTCCCGCAATGAGCAGTTCTTC. This translates into CAISGDQVVSRNEQFF.

This clonotype was observed at least ten times. The chain employs TRBV5-1 and TRBJ1-2; a possible D gene is TRBD1 (5 bases). The CDR3 length is 12 residues. Germline assignment: CDR1 SGHRS and CDR2 YFSETQ. V lost 0 bases to trimming and J lost 7 bases, with 7 bases between them. The CDR3 coding sequence is TGCGCCAGCAGCTTGGGAGGGGTTGGCTACACCTTC. It yields the protein CASSLGGVGYTF.

This clonotype was seen repeatedly, ten times or more. The J gene is TRBJ2-1, the V gene TRBV6-5; D call uncertain. The CDR3 is 15 residues long. Trimming took 2 bases from V and 0 from J, leaving 8 bases between them. CDR1 and CDR2 (germline): MNHEY, SVGAGI. The CDR3 region has the DNA TGTGCCAGCAGTTACACTCAGAGCTCCTACAATGAGCAGTTCTTC. Residues: CASSYTQSSYNEQFF.

In regard to this clonotype: Just one base apart from a much larger clone, this may be a read error. The chain combines TRBV12-3 or TRBV12-4 with TRBJ1-1, with D possibly being TRBD1 (5 bases). The CDR3 consists of 15 residues. The CDR3 here is CGSSLIGGMNTEAFF. CDR3 DNA: TGTGGCAGCAGTTTAATTGGGGGTATGAACACTGAAGCTTTCTTT.

This clonotype was recorded many times. This chain connects TRBV6-5 to TRBJ1-5, with 7 bases fitting TRBD1. V was clipped by 5 bases and J by 3 bases; unmatched bases: 13. This CDR3 region has 17 residues. CDR1 MNHEY and CDR2 SVGAGI come from the germline V gene. The CDR3 loop reads CASSRSRDRDLNQPQHF. For the CDR3, the DNA is TGTGCCAGCAGTCGATCTCGTGACAGGGACCTCAATCAGCCCCAGCATTTT.

The rearrangement links TRBV7-3 to TRBJ2-3; D ambiguous. CDR1 is SGHTA and CDR2 is FQGTGA in the germline V gene. This CDR3 has 13 amino acids. The V end lost 0 bases, the J end lost 2 bases, and 3 bases lay between the germline ends. CDR3 in amino acids: CASSLTYTDTQYF. Here the CDR3 DNA reads TGTGCCAGCAGCTTAACTTACACAGATACGCAGTATTTT.

This clonotype came up many times. The V gene is TRBV7-2, the J gene TRBJ2-7; 9 positions match TRBD2. Per germline, CDR1 SGHTA and CDR2 FQGNSA. With 1 base clipped from V and 3 bases from J, the junction kept 7 bases outside the gene matches. The CDR3 is made up of 16 amino acids. The CDR3 region has the DNA TGTGCCAGCAGCTTAGTCTCTAGCGGGAAACTCTACGAGCAGTACTTC. Translated, it gives CASSLVSSGKLYEQYF.

This clonotype was counted many times. V gene TRBV6-4 combines with J gene TRBJ2-5; a weak D match, TRBD1 (6 bases). Germline V lookup: CDR1 MRHNA, CDR2 SNTAGT. This CDR3 contains 21 residues. V gave up 0 bases and J gave up 1 base, with 27 bases separating them. Here the CDR3 reads CASSDSWSLGRGYPSQETQYF. CDR3 coding DNA: TGTGCCAGCAGTGACTCATGGTCGTTGGGCAGGGGCTACCCCAGCCAAGAGACCCAGTACTTC.

This clonotype came up many times. The gene calls are TRBV5-1 and TRBJ1-6; TRBD1 matches 7 bases. CDR3 size: 14 residues. From germline, CDR1 is SGHRS and CDR2 YFSETQ. Unmatched junction bases numbered 3, after V lost 0 bases and J lost 9 bases. The CDR3 region is CASSLDRGISPLHF. As DNA, the CDR3 is TGCGCCAGCAGCTTGGACAGGGGTATTTCACCCCTCCACTTT.

With respect to this clonotype: Relative to the germline gene, one junction end is altered; a read error may explain this. V usage is TRBV12-3 or TRBV12-4 and J usage is TRBJ2-1; D gene uncertain. CDR3 length: 14 amino acids. The CDR3 protein is CASSLVSSYNEHFF. CDR3 nucleotides: TGTGCCAGCAGTTTAGTTTCCAGTTACAATGAGCATTTCTTC.